The rows below give T cell receptor beta chains drawn from one sample of a study of blood T cell repertoires in COVID-19. The method was immunoSEQ multiplex PCR; TCRdb's version includes in-frame clones alone and lacks a portion of them. Of more than 300,000 clones in the sample, more than 75% are singletons; the top ten hold about 4%. The sequenced material came from PBMCs or T cells enriched from blood (not recorded which). The receptors originated from a man in his thirties or forties who had recovered from COVID-19. Both conserved end residues are part of each CDR3.

v_gene | CDR3aa
TRBV10-1 | CASSRDSANEQYF
TRBV15 | CATSRGTGIGNTIYF
TRBV5-4 | CASSRGGGNTEAFF
TRBV28 | CASSPGQVLSAFF
TRBV9 | CASSARLGSGNTIYF
TRBV2 | CASRADRVGNSPLHF
TRBV30 | CAWSPGQSYEQYF
TRBV10-2 | CASSAVRDRGREKLFF
TRBV9 | CASSVAPGGTYEQYF
TRBV9 | CASSRGQGARDTQYF
TRBV5-8 | CASSPFVEQYF
TRBV11-3 | CASSLGASNTEAFF
TRBV27 | CASSLGSGIGNTEAFF
TRBV7-6 | CASSSETGVSNQPQHF
TRBV6-5 | CASFPRDSSYEQYF
TRBV6-5 | CASSYSGALLSNEQFF
TRBV19 | CASKGTGAYEQYF
TRBV18 | CASPSSGRLTGANVLTF
TRBV11-2 | CASSPTVTNEKLFF
TRBV18 | CASSRQTGTPPDTQYF
TRBV7-2 | CASSPNAGGYGYTF
TRBV7-2 | CASSLNPLGVSYGYTF
TRBV5-6 | CASSLYSGARTGELFF
TRBV5-6 | CASSIIRAGGQYNEQFF
TRBV14 | CASSQRAGPNEKLFF